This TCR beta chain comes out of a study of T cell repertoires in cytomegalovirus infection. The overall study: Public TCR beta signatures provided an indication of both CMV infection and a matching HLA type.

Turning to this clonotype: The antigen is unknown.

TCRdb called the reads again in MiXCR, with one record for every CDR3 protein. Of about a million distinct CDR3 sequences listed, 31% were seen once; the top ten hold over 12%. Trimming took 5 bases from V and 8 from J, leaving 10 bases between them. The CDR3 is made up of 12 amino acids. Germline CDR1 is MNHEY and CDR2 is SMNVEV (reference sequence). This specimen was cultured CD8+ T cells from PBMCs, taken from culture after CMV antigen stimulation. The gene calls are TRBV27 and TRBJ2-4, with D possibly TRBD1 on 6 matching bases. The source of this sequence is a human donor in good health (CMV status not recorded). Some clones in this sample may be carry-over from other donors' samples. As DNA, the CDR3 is TGTGCCAGCAGTCAGCGACAGGACATTCAGTACTTC. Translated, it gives CASSQRQDIQYF.